Presented here are 28 T cell receptor beta chains from one specimen sequenced in a study of beta chain features in type 1 diabetes. Reverse transcribing all isolated RNA meant expressed TCRB transcripts were sequenced. TCRdb keeps only in-frame clones here, not all; method: immunoSEQ multiplex PCR. This repertoire shows 250,000 to 350,000 clones, approximately 11% found once; its top ten account for roughly 0.016%. Sequenced: naive CD4+ T cells from blood. The origin of the receptors is a woman in her twenties or thirties in good health.

Notes on this clone: The sample carries other DNA sequences with the same CDR3. J is TRBJ1-5 and V is TRBV28; 9 nucleotides match TRBD1. The germline CDR1 and CDR2 sequences are MDHEN and SYDVKM. CDR3 length equals 14 residues. Trimming removed 5 bases from V and 7 bases from J; junction bases left unmatched: 6. For the CDR3, the DNA is TGTGCCAGCAGTCCGGGACAGGGTGACCAGCCCCAGCATTTT. Its protein is CASSPGQGDQPQHF.

This chain joins TRBV18 and TRBJ2-1; D may be TRBD2 (6 bases). V was cut by 4 bases and J by 8 bases, with 27 bases left in between. Germline V CDR1 and CDR2: KGHSH, LQKENI. This CDR3 spans 18 amino acids. The CDR3: CASSRLVAVGGATDEQFF. CDR3 in DNA: TGTGCCAGCTCACGACTCGTTGCCGTCGGGGGAGCGACGGATGAGCAGTTCTTC.

The CDR3 nucleotides are TGTGCCAGCCTTTCGACTGGACAGGTGGGGAGCCGTGAGCAGTTCTTC. Amino acids: CASLSTGQVGSREQFF. The chain employs TRBV28 and TRBJ2-1; TRBD1 agrees at 7 bases. The germline CDR1 and CDR2 sequences are MDHEN and SYDVKM. The junction had 19 bases not matched to a gene; V was cut back by 8 bases and J by 9 bases. The CDR3 spans 16 residues.

Only a few counts were recorded for this clone. V gene TRBV28 combines with J gene TRBJ2-3; 13 bases match TRBD2. The CDR3 is 16 residues long. With V trimmed by 3 bases and J by 4 bases, 4 bases remained unmatched. Germline V gives CDR1 MDHEN, CDR2 SYDVKM. The CDR3 coding sequence is TGTGCCAGCAGTTTTCGACTAGCGGGAGGATCAGATACGCAGTATTTT. Translation: CASSFRLAGGSDTQYF.

V gene TRBV5-1 combines with J gene TRBJ2-1, with D tentatively TRBD2 (5 bases). CDR1 is SGHRS and CDR2 is YFSETQ in the germline V gene. The length of the CDR3 is 12 residues. V was shortened by 2 bases and J by 5 bases, with 5 bases between the two germline ends. The CDR3 spells CASSFGNNEQFF. For the CDR3, the DNA is TGCGCCAGCAGCTTCGGGAACAATGAGCAGTTCTTC. Full variable domain (outside the CDR3, taken from reference TRBV5-1 and TRBJ2-1): KAGVTQTPRYLIKTRGQQVTLSCSPISGHRSVSWYQQTPGQGLQFLFEYFSETQRNKGNFPGRFSGRQFSNSRSEMNVSTLELGDSALYLCASSFGNNEQFFGPGTRLTVL.

The CDR3 DNA reads as TGTGCCAGCAGTTTGACAGGGAACTATGGCTACACCTTC. As protein: CASSLTGNYGYTF. The chain carries TRBV27 and TRBJ1-2; TRBD1 agrees at 7 bases. Per the germline V gene, CDR1 is MNHEY and CDR2 is SMNVEV (reference sequence). The CDR3 sequence is 13 residues long. J gave up 2 bases and V 3 bases, and 0 bases lay outside the gene matches.

This clone has only a few counts. The chain employs TRBV28 and TRBJ1-2, with D perhaps matching TRBD1 (6 bases). The CDR3 loop spans 11 amino acids. The germline V gene encodes CDR1 MDHEN and CDR2 SYDVKM. V was pared by 11 bases and J by 2 bases, with 9 bases between. The CDR3 reads CAGGQNYGYTF. The CDR3 region has the DNA TGTGCCGGTGGACAGAACTATGGCTACACCTTC.

In its sample, this clone was seen a few times. This chain uses TRBV7-9 with TRBJ2-7, with D uncertain. This CDR3 contains 11 residues. V was cut by 5 bases and J by 4 bases, with 6 bases left in between. Germline loops: CDR1 SEHNR, CDR2 FQNEAQ (reference sequence). For the CDR3, the DNA is TGTGCCAGCAGCCGAGAGTACGAGCAGTACTTC. Translating it yields CASSREYEQYF.

This clone was seen a handful of times. The chain couples TRBV21-1 to TRBJ2-7; TRBD2 is the table's D call and was not checked against the DNA. TRBV21-1 is annotated as a pseudogene. The CDR3 is 17 residues long. The CDR3 nucleotides are TGTGCCAGCAGCAAAGCGCGTCCGGCGGGGTTCATCCACGAGCAGTACTTC. Translating it yields CASSKARPAGFIHEQYF.

The chain employs TRBV10-3 and TRBJ2-5; weak D call: TRBD2 (5 bases). Germline-derived CDR1 and CDR2 are ENHRY and SYGVKD. This CDR3 has 15 amino acids. Trimming stripped 0 bases from V and 5 bases from J, with 13 bases between. CDR3 in DNA: TGTGCCATCAGTGAGTCTGGTACGGGCGGGGAGACCCAGTACTTC. It encodes CAISESGTGGETQYF.

This chain joins TRBV28 and TRBJ2-7, with 9 bases matching TRBD1. Per germline, CDR1 MDHEN and CDR2 SYDVKM. V trimming: 5 bases; J trimming: 4 bases; junction bases outside the gene matches: 6. The CDR3 is made up of 14 amino acids. DNA for the CDR3: TGTGCCAGCAGTCCGGGGACAGGGAAGTACGAGCAGTACTTC. It codes for CASSPGTGKYEQYF.

This clone has just a few counts. The chain recombines TRBV29-1 with TRBJ2-1; D may be TRBD2 (7 bases). The V end lost 2 bases, the J end lost 7 bases, and 24 bases lay between the germline ends. Per germline, CDR1 SQVTM and CDR2 ANQGSEA. CDR3 size: 17 residues. CDR3 residues: CSVERGGRLADGNEQFF. In DNA form, the CDR3 reads TGCAGCGTTGAAAGGGGGGGGAGACTAGCCGACGGTAATGAGCAGTTCTTC.

The sample holds a few counts of this clone. This sequence joins TRBV11-3 and TRBJ2-2; 12 bases are shared with TRBD2. Unmatched junction bases numbered 5, after V lost 5 bases and J lost 4 bases. This CDR3 contains 16 residues. CDR1 is SGHNT, CDR2 YENEEA, per germline. The DNA for the CDR3 is TGTGCCAGCAGCGCCCGGACTAGCGGGATCACCGGGGAGCTGTTTTTT. Encoded protein: CASSARTSGITGELFF.

There are a few counts of this clone. This rearrangement joins TRBV27 to TRBJ2-7; 8 bases align to TRBD1. Germline trimming cut 6 bases from V and 0 bases from J; bases unmatched to any gene: 7. The CDR3 is 15 amino acids. Germline-derived CDR1 and CDR2 are MNHEY and SMNVEV (reference sequence). In DNA form, the CDR3 reads TGTGCCAGCAGCAGGACAGGGTCCGGCTCCTACGAGCAGTACTTC. Protein: CASSRTGSGSYEQYF.

V and J are TRBV4-2 and TRBJ2-2; D perhaps matches TRBD1 (5 bases). The CDR3 loop spans 16 amino acids. CDR1 and CDR2 (germline): LGHNA, YNFKEQ. V was shortened by 0 bases and J by 6 bases, with 14 bases between the two germline ends. Written as DNA, the CDR3 is TGTGCCAGCAGCCAAGATGTCCCAGGGAAGTCCGGGGAGCTGTTTTTT. Amino acid sequence: CASSQDVPGKSGELFF.

The table lists this clone with a few counts. The CDR3 protein is CAWSVNYGYTF. The DNA of the CDR3 is TGTGCCTGGTCAGTCAACTATGGCTACACCTTC. The chain employs TRBV30 and TRBJ1-2; D call uncertain. Trimming removed 5 bases from V and 2 bases from J, with 6 bases in between. The CDR3 has 11 residues. CDR1 and CDR2 (germline): GTSNPN, SVGIG (reference sequence).

The rearrangement uses TRBV6-5 and TRBJ2-7; 9 bases are a match to TRBD1. Germline values: CDR1 MNHEY, CDR2 SVGAGI. Trimming at V came to 2 bases and at J to 3 bases, leaving 5 bases not matched to a gene. This CDR3 is 15 amino acids long. The CDR3 sequence is CASSYTGGADYEQYF. The DNA of the CDR3 is TGTGCCAGCAGTTACACAGGGGGCGCCGACTACGAGCAGTACTTC.

V gene TRBV5-4 combines with J gene TRBJ2-5; 9 nucleotides match TRBD2. This CDR3 comprises 14 residues. The trim removed 3 bases at V and 6 bases at J, leaving 6 bases unmatched. Germline CDR1 SGHNT, CDR2 YYREEE (reference sequence). The CDR3 DNA reads TGTGCCAGCAGCTCCTTAGCGGGAGTCAAGACCCAGTACTTC. It translates to CASSSLAGVKTQYF. The complete variable domain, with remaining parts taken from reference TRBV5-4 and TRBJ2-5, reads ETGVTQSPTHLIKTRGQQVTLRCSSQSGHNTVSWYQQALGQGPQFIFQYYREEENGRGNFPPRFSGLQFPNYSSELNVNALELDDSALYLCASSSLAGVKTQYFGPGTRLLVL.

This clone was recorded a few times. The V call is TRBV7-9, the J call TRBJ2-2; 8 nucleotides agree with TRBD1. CDR1 SEHNR and CDR2 FQNEAQ come from the germline V gene (reference sequence). The CDR3 length is 17 residues. Germline trimming cut 4 bases from V and 7 bases from J; bases unmatched to any gene: 14. As DNA, the CDR3 is TGTGCCAGCAGCTCCATACGCCCGGACAGGGAGGTCGGGGAGCTGTTTTTT. This gives the protein CASSSIRPDREVGELFF.

A few counts support this clone. The chain employs TRBV28 and TRBJ2-5, with TRBD2 as a possible D gene (5 bases). This CDR3 has 13 amino acids. With 5 bases removed from V and 2 bases from J, the gap between germline ends came to 9 bases. Germline V gives CDR1 MDHEN, CDR2 SYDVKM. CDR3 loop: CASSQLAQETQYF. DNA of the CDR3: TGTGCCAGCAGTCAGCTAGCACAAGAGACCCAGTACTTC.

This clone has just a few counts. V and J are TRBV6-5 and TRBJ2-1; a weak D match, TRBD1 (5 bases). The CDR3 sequence is 14 residues long. Germline CDR1 MNHEY, CDR2 SVGAGI. Trimming removed 6 bases at V and 6 bases at J, with 15 bases between. CDR3 protein: CASSRGRRGNEQFF. CDR3 coding DNA: TGTGCCAGCAGCCGAGGACGTAGGGGCAATGAGCAGTTCTTC.

This clone was found a few times. The chain couples TRBV25-1 to TRBJ2-1; 8 nucleotides agree with TRBD1. Germline trimming cut 7 bases from V and 9 bases from J; bases unmatched to any gene: 8. Germline CDR1 is MGHDK and CDR2 is SYGVNS. This CDR3 has 13 amino acids. The CDR3 coding sequence is TGTGCCAGCAAGGACAGGGCCGTGGGTGAGCAGTTCTTC. Translated: CASKDRAVGEQFF.

V is TRBV28 and J is TRBJ2-7; TRBD1 matches at 10 bases. This CDR3 has 13 residues. Germline lookup yields CDR1 MDHEN and CDR2 SYDVKM. V trimming: 7 bases; J trimming: 3 bases; junction bases outside the gene matches: 3. The CDR3 region has the DNA TGTGCCAGCAAAGGGACAGGGGTCTACGAGCAGTACTTC. It encodes CASKGTGVYEQYF.

The rearrangement uses TRBV18 and TRBJ2-1; 8 bases line up with TRBD1. Germline assignment: CDR1 KGHSH and CDR2 LQKENI. The CDR3 loop spans 16 amino acids. V gave up 0 bases and J gave up 6 bases; unmatched junction bases: 7. CDR3 residues: CASSPPGQGAGNEQFF. In nucleotides, the CDR3 is TGTGCCAGCTCACCACCTGGACAGGGAGCCGGCAATGAGCAGTTCTTC. Filled out from reference TRBV18 and TRBJ2-1, the complete variable domain reads NAGVMQNPRHLVRRRGQEARLRCSPMKGHSHVYWYRQLPEEGLKFMVYLQKENIIDESGMPKERFSAEFPKEGPSILRIQQVVRGDSAAYFCASSPPGQGAGNEQFFGPGTRLTVL.

This clone was seen a handful of times. The chain recombines TRBV6-5 with TRBJ2-3; perhaps TRBD2 as D (6 bases). Germline CDR1 reads MNHEY; CDR2 reads SVGAGI. Trimming pared 4 bases from V and 2 bases from J, leaving 7 bases between. The length of the CDR3 is 13 residues. The CDR3 nucleotides are TGTGCCAGCAGTTGGGGGGACACAGATACGCAGTATTTT. Protein product: CASSWGDTDTQYF.

This clone was found a few times. The rearrangement links TRBV7-9 to TRBJ1-1, with D tentatively TRBD1 (6 bases). Germline CDR1 and CDR2: SEHNR and FQNEAQ (reference sequence). V was pared by 7 bases and J by 8 bases, with 17 bases between. The CDR3 sequence is 13 residues long. The CDR3 DNA reads as TGTGCCAGCATCCTTCCGGGACAAAAGGAAGCTTTCTTT. This gives the protein CASILPGQKEAFF.

The chain links TRBV6-1 to TRBJ2-1, with D maybe TRBD1 (6 bases). This CDR3 comprises 16 residues. Germline V gene sequence: CDR1 MNHNS, CDR2 SASEGT. V was clipped by 4 bases and J by 8 bases, with 21 bases between them. The CDR3 here is CASSALGPTGSDEQFF. The CDR3 DNA follows: TGTGCCAGCAGTGCCTTGGGACCAACAGGGTCTGATGAGCAGTTCTTC.

The genes are TRBV30 and TRBJ1-1, with 9 bases identical to TRBD1. This CDR3 is built from 12 residues. From germline, CDR1 is GTSNPN and CDR2 SVGIG (reference sequence). With V trimmed by 7 bases and J by 4 bases, 4 bases remained unmatched. The CDR3 is CASDRGVTEAFF. The CDR3 DNA reads TGTGCCTCTGACAGGGGGGTCACTGAAGCTTTCTTT.